The next 9 T cell receptor beta chains were all read from a single sample in a study of cytomegalovirus exposure and HLA in healthy donors. The PCR ran on 60 Vbeta and 13 Jbeta primers. TCRdb's copy holds only in-frame clones and misses some; the assay was immunoSEQ multiplex PCR. In the table there are roughly 31,000 clones, about 62% of which are singletons. Material for sequencing was PBMCs. These receptors came from a male donor in good health and CMV-seropositive.

The chain has TRBV7-2 and TRBJ2-5, with a weak D call TRBD2 (6 bases). Trimming removed 5 bases at V and 0 bases at J, with 16 bases between. CDR3 length: 16 residues. Germline V CDR1 and CDR2: SGHTA, FQGNSA. CDR3 DNA: TGTGCCAGCAGCCCGAAGGGGCGGGGCTACCAAGAGACCCAGTACTTC. It yields the protein CASSPKGRGYQETQYF.

This clone has more than one count but fewer than ten. J is TRBJ1-1 and V is TRBV29-1; weak D call: TRBD1 (5 bases). The germline CDR1 and CDR2 sequences are SQVTM and ANQGSEA. V was trimmed by 5 bases and J by 1 base, leaving 20 bases between them. The CDR3 length is 16 residues. CDR3 amino acids: CSVLGGPGRANTEAFF. The CDR3 DNA reads as TGCAGCGTTCTAGGTGGTCCGGGCAGGGCGAACACTGAAGCTTTCTTT. Using reference TRBV29-1 and TRBJ1-1 for the parts outside the CDR3, the full variable domain is SAVISQKPSRDICQRGTSLTIQCQVDSQVTMMFWYRQQPGQSLTLIATANQGSEATYESGFVIDKFPISRPNLTFSTLTVSNMSPEDSSIYLCSVLGGPGRANTEAFFGQGTRLTVV.

This clone was counted between two and nine times. CDR3 coding DNA: TGTGCCACCAGCAGGGGAGACAGGCCCGTCAGGGGTTTCTTT. Its translation: CATSRGDRPVRGFF. The chain uses TRBV15 and TRBJ1-1, with TRBD1 as a possible D gene (6 bases). This CDR3 region has 14 residues. V dropped 3 bases and J dropped 13 bases, with 21 bases sitting between them. The V gene's germline CDR1 is LNHNV and CDR2 YYDKDF (reference sequence).

The chain carries TRBV4-2 and TRBJ2-3; tentatively, D is TRBD2 (6 bases). Germline V gene sequence: CDR1 LGHNA, CDR2 YNFKEQ. The germline V and J ends were trimmed by 5 bases and 4 bases, with 13 bases remaining between them. CDR3 length: 14 residues. The CDR3 is CASSTRTSPDTQYF. The CDR3 region has the DNA TGTGCCAGCAGCACGAGAACTAGCCCAGATACGCAGTATTTT.

The chain carries TRBV29-1 and TRBJ2-7, with D uncertain. Looked up from germline, CDR1 is SQVTM and CDR2 is ANQGSEA. The CDR3 is 13 amino acids. V was pared by 8 bases and J by 0 bases, with 14 bases between. CDR3 sequence: CSFIGADSYEQYF. The CDR3 nucleotides are TGCAGCTTCATTGGAGCAGACTCCTACGAGCAGTACTTC.

V usage is TRBV7-3 and J usage is TRBJ1-1, with a possible D match to TRBD1 (5 bases). The ends were cut back, 5 bases at V and 4 bases at J, with 14 bases in the middle. The CDR3 has 14 residues. Germline lookup yields CDR1 SGHTA and CDR2 FQGTGA. For the CDR3, the DNA is TGTGCCAGCAGCCCCGGTCGACAGACCACTGAAGCTTTCTTT. The encoded protein is CASSPGRQTTEAFF. Looking up the rest from reference TRBV7-3 and TRBJ1-1 gives the full variable domain: GAGVSQTPSNKVTEKGKYVELRCDPISGHTALYWYRQSLGQGPEFLIYFQGTGAADDSGLPNDRFFAVRPEGSVSTLKIQRTERGDSAVYLCASSPGRQTTEAFFGQGTRLTVV.

The V call is TRBV6-1, the J call TRBJ1-3, with no clear D. This CDR3 has 12 residues. Germline V gene lookup returns CDR1 MNHNS and CDR2 SASEGT. Trimming shortened V by 8 bases and J by 0 bases, and 5 bases separated the two germline ends. The CDR3 loop is CASFSSGNTIYF. The DNA for the CDR3 is TGTGCCAGCTTCTCCTCTGGAAACACCATATATTTT.

The sample holds a few counts of this clone. V usage is TRBV9 and J usage is TRBJ2-1, with 8 positions matching TRBD2. This CDR3 comprises 17 residues. Germline V CDR1 and CDR2: SGDLS, YYNGEE. V dropped 4 bases and J dropped 0; count of bases not matched to a gene: 9. The DNA for the CDR3 is TGTGCCAGCAGCAGTAGCGGGGACGCCCGCTCCTACAATGAGCAGTTCTTC. This sequence encodes CASSSSGDARSYNEQFF. Based on the CDR3 plus reference TRBV9 and TRBJ2-1, the full variable domain is DSGVTQTPKHLITATGQRVTLRCSPRSGDLSVYWYQQSLDQGLQFLIQYYNGEERAKGNILERFSAQQFPDLHSELNLSSLELGDSALYFCASSSSGDARSYNEQFFGPGTRLTVL.

In this sample, this clone turned up once. The chain is built from TRBV19 and TRBJ2-1; D possibly corresponds to TRBD2 (5 bases). The CDR3 is 11 amino acids. Germline V gene lookup returns CDR1 LNHDA and CDR2 SQIVND (reference sequence). V lost 8 bases and J 11 bases, leaving 13 bases between the germline ends. CDR3: CASLYRGKQFF. CDR3 DNA sequence: TGTGCCAGTCTATACCGAGGGAAGCAGTTCTTC.